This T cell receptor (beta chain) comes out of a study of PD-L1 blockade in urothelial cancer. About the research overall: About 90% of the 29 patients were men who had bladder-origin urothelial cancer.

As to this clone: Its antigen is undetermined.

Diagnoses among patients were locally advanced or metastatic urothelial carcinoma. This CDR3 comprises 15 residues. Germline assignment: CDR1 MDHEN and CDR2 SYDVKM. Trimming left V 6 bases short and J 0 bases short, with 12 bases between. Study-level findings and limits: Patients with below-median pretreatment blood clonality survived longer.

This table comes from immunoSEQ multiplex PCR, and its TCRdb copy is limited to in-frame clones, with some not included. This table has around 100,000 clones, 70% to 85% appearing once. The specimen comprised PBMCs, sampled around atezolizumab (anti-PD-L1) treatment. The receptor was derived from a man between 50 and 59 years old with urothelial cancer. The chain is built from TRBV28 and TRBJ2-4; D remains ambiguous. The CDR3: CASSLTSLAKNIQYF. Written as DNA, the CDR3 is TGTGCCAGCAGCCTGACATCCCTAGCCAAAAACATTCAGTACTTC.